Below are 27 T cell receptor beta chains sequenced from a single sample in a study of cytomegalovirus exposure and HLA in healthy donors. It was with 60 Vbeta and 13 Jbeta primers that the PCR ran. Using immunoSEQ multiplex PCR, the repertoire was profiled, and TCRdb retains in-frame clones only, with some absent. The sample includes about 130,000 clones, 79% seen only once; the top ten take roughly 6.8%. The source material was PBMCs. The receptors stem from a man aged 35 to 55 in good health and CMV-seropositive.

The V and J genes are TRBV10-3 and TRBJ2-3, with 8 bases that match TRBD2. Germline CDR1 and CDR2: ENHRY and SYGVKD. The CDR3 consists of 15 residues. The ends lost 7 bases at V and 6 bases at J; junction bases unmatched: 12. The CDR3 DNA is TGTGCCATCAAAAGTATTCGGGAGGGCCTGGATACGCAGTATTTT. This encodes CAIKSIREGLDTQYF.

A single count supports this clone. The chain uses TRBV30 and TRBJ2-1; TRBD2 agrees at 11 bases. The CDR3 extends over 16 amino acids. Germline trimming cut 4 bases from V and 7 bases from J; bases unmatched to any gene: 12. From germline, CDR1 is GTSNPN and CDR2 SVGIG (reference sequence). The CDR3 reads CAWTPLVAGGGNEQFF. The CDR3 DNA reads as TGTGCCTGGACCCCCCTGGTAGCGGGAGGGGGAAATGAGCAGTTCTTC. Full variable domain (remainder filled in from reference TRBV30 and TRBJ2-1): SQTIHQWPATLVQPVGSPLSLECTVEGTSNPNLYWYRQAAGRGLQLLFYSVGIGQISSEVPQNLSASRPQDRQFILSSKKLLLSDSGFYLCAWTPLVAGGGNEQFFGPGTRLTVL.

The chain uses TRBV5-1 and TRBJ2-7; D perhaps matches TRBD2 (5 bases). V was pared by 4 bases and J by 0 bases, with 11 bases between. The germline V gene encodes CDR1 SGHRS and CDR2 YFSETQ. The CDR3 contains 14 residues. CDR3 residues: CASSTQTNSYEQYF. Written as DNA, the CDR3 is TGCGCCAGCAGCACCCAGACTAACTCCTACGAGCAGTACTTC.

This clone was counted only a few times. V and J are TRBV10-2 and TRBJ1-5, with D maybe TRBD1 (5 bases). Trimming took 5 bases from V and 7 from J, leaving 12 bases between them. CDR3 length equals 13 residues. CDR1 and CDR2 (germline): WSHSY, SAAADI. The CDR3 bases are TGCGCCAGCAGTACTGACAGAGGCCAGCCCCAGCATTTT. Translating it yields CASSTDRGQPQHF.

To note about this clone: The junction shows a germline mismatch at one end, possibly a read error. This rearrangement joins TRBV7-9 to TRBJ2-1; 7 nucleotides agree with TRBD2. The CDR3 runs to 11 residues. Germline CDR1 is SEHNR and CDR2 is FQNEAQ (reference sequence). The CDR3 reads CASSFEGGRLF. The CDR3 nucleotides read TGTGCCAGCAGCTTCGAGGGAGGGAGGCTCTTC.

The chain recombines TRBV27 with TRBJ2-1; D remains ambiguous. The germline gives CDR1 MNHEY, CDR2 SMNVEV (reference sequence). The length of the CDR3 is 13 residues. V shed 6 bases and J shed 8 bases, with 14 bases lying between them. CDR3 residues: CASRIPGIDEQFF. The DNA of the CDR3 is TGTGCCAGCAGGATACCGGGTATCGATGAGCAGTTCTTC.

The V and J genes are TRBV6-6 and TRBJ2-7, with unresolved D. Germline V gives CDR1 MNHNY, CDR2 SVGAGI (reference sequence). The CDR3 is 14 residues long. Trimming took 7 bases from V and 3 from J, leaving 16 bases between them. The CDR3 DNA reads as TGTGCCAGCACCTCCTCGTCCTGGAGCTACGAGCAGTACTTC. This translates into CASTSSSWSYEQYF.

The V and J genes are TRBV5-6 and TRBJ1-2; unclear D gene. Germline lookup yields CDR1 SGHDT and CDR2 YYEEEE. V was cut by 0 bases and J by 6 bases, with 9 bases left in between. CDR3 size: 13 residues. The DNA for the CDR3 is TGTGCCAGCAGCTTGGCCGGGTATGATGGCTACACCTTC. The encoded protein is CASSLAGYDGYTF.

This chain connects TRBV2 to TRBJ1-5; D gene uncertain. V was pared by 7 bases and J by 0 bases, with 7 bases between. In germline, CDR1 is SNHLY, CDR2 FYNNEI. This CDR3 contains 13 residues. In nucleotides, the CDR3 is TGTGCCAGCAACCAGTTTAGCAATCAGCCCCAGCATTTT. It is translated as CASNQFSNQPQHF.

The rearrangement links TRBV7-3 to TRBJ1-2; the D gene is possibly TRBD1 (5 bases). This CDR3 is 17 amino acids long. Germline values: CDR1 SGHTA, CDR2 FQGTGA. Trimming shortened V by 0 bases and J by 7 bases, and 21 bases separated the two germline ends. CDR3 coding DNA: TGTGCCAGCAGCTTAACGGGGCAGGGTCGTGGGATCGGTGGCTACACCTTC. Its protein is CASSLTGQGRGIGGYTF.

J is TRBJ2-2 and V is TRBV4-1; D call uncertain. V was pared by 0 bases and J by 7 bases, with 9 bases between. Per germline, CDR1 MGHRA and CDR2 YSYEKL. The CDR3 covers 14 residues. CDR3 nucleotides: TGCGCCAGCAGCCAAGATGGCGGCCACGGGGAGCTGTTTTTT. It codes for CASSQDGGHGELFF.

The rearrangement joins TRBV9 to TRBJ2-1, with TRBD2 matching 8 bases. Germline V gene data show CDR1 as SGDLS and CDR2 as YYNGEE. The CDR3 consists of 16 residues. Trimming cost V 4 bases and J 2 bases; bases outside gene matches: 8. The CDR3 sequence is CASSPPAGVTYNEQFF. The CDR3 DNA reads TGTGCCAGCAGCCCCCCAGCGGGAGTAACCTACAATGAGCAGTTCTTC.

The chain employs TRBV4-1 and TRBJ1-4, with D perhaps matching TRBD1 (6 bases). This CDR3 comprises 15 residues. Germline CDR1 MGHRA, CDR2 YSYEKL. The V and J ends lost 2 bases and 4 bases respectively, with 11 bases between them. The CDR3 DNA reads TGCGCCAGCAGCCAACTGGACAGATTTAATGAAAAACTGTTTTTT. Translation: CASSQLDRFNEKLFF.

This clone was seen a handful of times. This sequence joins TRBV21-1 and TRBJ1-6; TRBD1 reflects the table's D call only, with no check against the DNA. TRBV21-1 is recorded as a pseudogene. The CDR3 consists of 14 residues. The CDR3, as DNA: TGTGCCAGCAGTCCCGAAACAGCTAATTCACCCCTCCACTTT. Its translation: CASSPETANSPLHF.

V usage is TRBV28 and J usage is TRBJ1-6; D not certain. This CDR3 is 13 amino acids long. Germline lookup yields CDR1 MDHEN and CDR2 SYDVKM. Trimming pared 5 bases from V and 5 bases from J, leaving 7 bases between. The CDR3 DNA reads as TGTGCCAGCAGTCCCGAGAATAATTCACCCCTCCACTTT. This sequence encodes CASSPENNSPLHF.

A single count supports this clone. CDR3 amino acids: CASSMAGLAYYNEQFF. In nucleotides, the CDR3 is TGTGCCAGTAGTATGGCGGGACTAGCCTACTACAATGAGCAGTTCTTC. The genes are TRBV19 and TRBJ2-1; 9 bases are shared with TRBD2. J lost 3 bases, V lost 3 bases, and 6 bases had no gene match. CDR3 length: 16 amino acids. The germline V gene encodes CDR1 LNHDA and CDR2 SQIVND (reference sequence).

This clone has a handful of counts. This chain uses TRBV10-3 with TRBJ2-5; weak D call: TRBD2 (5 bases). The CDR3 sequence is 14 residues long. V was clipped by 4 bases and J by 2 bases, with 11 bases between them. Germline V gene sequence: CDR1 ENHRY, CDR2 SYGVKD. The CDR3 reads CAISGGREQETQYF. CDR3 nucleotide sequence: TGTGCCATCAGTGGCGGACGGGAACAAGAGACCCAGTACTTC.

The chain links TRBV5-6 to TRBJ2-1; 8 bases are shared with TRBD1. The CDR3 extends over 15 amino acids. J was trimmed by 5 bases and V by 3 bases; bases with no gene match: 7. Germline V lookup: CDR1 SGHDT, CDR2 YYEEEE. The CDR3, as DNA: TGTGCCAGCAGCTGGGTGGACAGGGCGCACAATGAGCAGTTCTTC. Protein sequence: CASSWVDRAHNEQFF.

The chain is built from TRBV5-6 and TRBJ1-4; TRBD1 agrees at 7 bases. This CDR3 contains 15 residues. Germline V gives CDR1 SGHDT, CDR2 YYEEEE. V trimming: 4 bases; J trimming: 2 bases; junction bases outside the gene matches: 5. The CDR3 bases are TGTGCCAGCAGCCCTTTGACAGGGACTAATGAAAAACTGTTTTTT. Protein: CASSPLTGTNEKLFF.

The CDR3 protein is CSVGGAGGTEAFF. DNA of the CDR3: TGCAGCGTTGGAGGTGCGGGGGGCACTGAAGCTTTCTTT. The rearrangement uses TRBV29-1 and TRBJ1-1, with D perhaps TRBD1 (5 bases). Deletions cut 4 bases from V and 4 bases from J, with 13 bases between. Germline V gene lookup returns CDR1 SQVTM and CDR2 ANQGSEA. The CDR3 has 13 residues.

J is TRBJ1-6 and V is TRBV28, with 8 bases lining up with TRBD1. V dropped 4 bases and J dropped 8; count of bases not matched to a gene: 7. Germline values: CDR1 MDHEN, CDR2 SYDVKM. CDR3 length: 15 residues. CDR3 loop: CASSSGQGVDSPLHF. CDR3 nucleotide sequence: TGTGCCAGCAGTTCAGGACAGGGTGTGGATTCACCCCTCCACTTT.

This clone was seen a single time. The germline gene is not matched at one end of the junction; a read error may be the cause. The rearrangement uses TRBV5-6 and TRBJ2-1, with a tentative D call TRBD2 (6 bases). From germline, CDR1 is SGHDT and CDR2 YYEEEE. This CDR3 is 16 amino acids long. The CDR3 loop is CASSLYSGSSYDEQFF. CDR3 bases: TGTGCCAGCAGCTTGTATAGCGGCAGCTCCTACGATGAGCAGTTCTTC. The full variable domain, with the rest looked up from reference TRBV5-6 and TRBJ2-1, is DAGVTQSPTHLIKTRGQQVTLRCSPKSGHDTVSWYQQALGQGPQFIFQYYEEEERQRGNFPDRFSGHQFPNYSSELNVNALLLGDSALYLCASSLYSGSSYDEQFFGPGTRLTVL.

This chain links TRBV10-3 with TRBJ2-2, with 8 bases aligning to TRBD1. Germline V gene data show CDR1 as ENHRY and CDR2 as SYGVKD. J was trimmed by 4 bases and V by 4 bases; bases with no gene match: 8. The CDR3 covers 16 residues. CDR3 amino acids: CAISGRTGTVTGELFF. DNA of the CDR3: TGTGCCATCAGTGGTCGGACAGGGACGGTCACCGGGGAGCTGTTTTTT.

CDR3 sequence: CASSLGAQANYGYTF. DNA of the CDR3: TGTGCCAGCAGCTTGGGAGCCCAAGCTAACTATGGCTACACCTTC. V and J are TRBV5-6 and TRBJ1-2; D is undetermined. V lost 0 bases and J lost 0, with 9 bases in between. The CDR3 has 15 amino acids. Germline V gene data show CDR1 as SGHDT and CDR2 as YYEEEE.

This chain connects TRBV6-4 to TRBJ2-5; D possibly corresponds to TRBD2 (6 bases). The closer fit of TRBJ2-7 to the DNA end suggests the J call may be wrong. CDR3 length: 14 amino acids. From germline, CDR1 is MRHNA and CDR2 SNTAGT. CDR3 sequence: CASSEWGRFHEQYF. CDR3 in DNA: TGTGCCAGCAGTGAGTGGGGGAGGTTCCACGAGCAGTACTTC.

The chain combines TRBV27 with TRBJ2-4; TRBD2 is a possible D gene (5 bases). The CDR3 spans 14 residues. The V end was cut by 6 bases, the J end by 0 bases, with 9 bases between. CDR1 and CDR2 from the germline V gene are MNHEY and SMNVEV (reference sequence). The CDR3 nucleotides are TGTGCCAGCAGAGACGGACTAGCCAAAAACATTCAGTACTTC. Protein: CASRDGLAKNIQYF.

This clone was found a few times. This chain uses TRBV15 with TRBJ1-2; a possible D gene is TRBD1 (5 bases). CDR1 and CDR2 (germline): LNHNV, YYDKDF (reference sequence). CDR3 length equals 15 residues. The V end was cut by 0 bases, the J end by 6 bases, with 14 bases between. CDR3 loop: CATSRDRKGQHGYTF. The CDR3 DNA follows: TGTGCCACCAGCAGAGATCGGAAGGGGCAGCATGGCTACACCTTC.